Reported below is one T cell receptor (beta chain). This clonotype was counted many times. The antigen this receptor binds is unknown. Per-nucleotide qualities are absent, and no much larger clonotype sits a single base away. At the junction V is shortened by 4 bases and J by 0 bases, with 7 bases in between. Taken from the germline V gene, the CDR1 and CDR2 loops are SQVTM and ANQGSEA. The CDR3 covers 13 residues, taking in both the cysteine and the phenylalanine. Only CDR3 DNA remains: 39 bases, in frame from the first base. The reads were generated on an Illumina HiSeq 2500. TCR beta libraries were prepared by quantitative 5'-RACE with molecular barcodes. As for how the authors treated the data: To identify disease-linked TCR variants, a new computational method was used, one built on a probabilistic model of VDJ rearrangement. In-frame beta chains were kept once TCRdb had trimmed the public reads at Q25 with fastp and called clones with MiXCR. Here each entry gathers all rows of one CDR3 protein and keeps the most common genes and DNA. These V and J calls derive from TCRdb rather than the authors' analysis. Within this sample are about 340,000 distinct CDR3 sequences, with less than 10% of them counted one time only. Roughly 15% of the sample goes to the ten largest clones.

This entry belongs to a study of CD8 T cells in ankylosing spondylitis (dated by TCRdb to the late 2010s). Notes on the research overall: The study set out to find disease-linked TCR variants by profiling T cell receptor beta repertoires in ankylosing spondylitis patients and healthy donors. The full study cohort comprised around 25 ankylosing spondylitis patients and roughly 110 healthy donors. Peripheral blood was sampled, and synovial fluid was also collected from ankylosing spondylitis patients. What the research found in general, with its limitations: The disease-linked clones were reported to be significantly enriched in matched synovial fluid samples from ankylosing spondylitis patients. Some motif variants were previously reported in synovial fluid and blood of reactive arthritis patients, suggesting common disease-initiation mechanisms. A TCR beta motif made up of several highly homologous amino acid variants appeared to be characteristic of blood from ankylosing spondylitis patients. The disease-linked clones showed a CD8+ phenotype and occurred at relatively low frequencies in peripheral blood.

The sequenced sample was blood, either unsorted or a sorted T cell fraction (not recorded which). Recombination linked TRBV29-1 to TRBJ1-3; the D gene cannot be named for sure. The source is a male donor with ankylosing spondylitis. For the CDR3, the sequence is CSVVPHSGNTIYF. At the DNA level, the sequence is TGCAGCGTTGTGCCCCACTCTGGAAACACCATATATTTT.